A selection of T cell receptor beta chains follows, all from one sample in a study of a mutant IDH1 vaccine in newly diagnosed glioma. Their cognate antigens are unknown. Profiling relied on immunoSEQ multiplex PCR, and the TCRdb table lists in-frame clones only, not all of them. The sample lists some 27,000 clones; roughly 80% were seen once. The specimen comprised PBMCs, sampled from a glioma patient whose treatment included an IDH1 peptide vaccine. The receptors were gathered from a woman between 25 and 40 years old with glioma. The conserved cysteine and the conserved F or W are not part of the CDR3 here. The D gene is left open where the match is weak.

TRBV2	TRBD1	TRBJ2-3	ASRLGQGASDTQY
TRBV5-1	TRBD1	TRBJ2-2	ASSLRPGQGISGELF
TRBV4-1	-	TRBJ1-1	ASSQVLRENTEAF
TRBV25-1	-	TRBJ2-7	ASSDRTASYEQY
TRBV6-5	-	TRBJ1-5	ASSSTTHFNQPQH
TRBV30	TRBD1	TRBJ1-1	ASTGEGNTEAF
TRBV4-3	-	TRBJ2-7	ASSQDRGLSYEQY
TRBV11-2	-	TRBJ1-1	ASRWEMNTEAF
TRBV15	-	TRBJ2-7	ATSRGGTTYEQY
TRBV5-6	-	TRBJ2-1	ASSLDEGSSYNEQF
TRBV4-1	-	TRBJ1-1	ASSQRSGGQIEAF